One T cell receptor beta chain is described in this entry. This clone was detected a few times. Its specific antigen is unknown. Base-call qualities are not available, and no considerably larger clone is one nucleotide away. The data derive from a study of control samples from healthy donors and cancer patients (dated by TCRdb to the early 2020s). Taken from cysteine to phenylalanine, the CDR3 has 16 residues. Only the CDR3 DNA is retained, 48 bases long and in frame from the first base. After removal of 3 bases from V and 4 bases from J, the junction retains 13 bases not matched to a gene. The germline V gene (reference sequence) sets CDR1 to DFQATT and CDR2 to SNEGSKA. The library was made by the immunoSEQ multiplex PCR assay. TCRdb mirrors the immuneACCESS table, restricted to in-frame sequences. Some clones are absent from its copies; in checked studies, under half trace to an unresolved V gene, and the reason for the others is unknown. The sample records about 110,000 clones, approximately 90% of which are singletons. The ten largest clones take up 17% of the sample.

The V gene is TRBV20-1 and the J gene is TRBJ2-3; the central 7 bases match TRBD2. Sequencing input: blood. The TCR was taken from a woman aged 50 to 60 in good health. This receptor carries the CDR3 CSASYQSGGGPDTQYF. The DNA sequence is given as TGCAGTGCTAGTTATCAATCGGGAGGAGGCCCAGATACGCAGTATTTT.